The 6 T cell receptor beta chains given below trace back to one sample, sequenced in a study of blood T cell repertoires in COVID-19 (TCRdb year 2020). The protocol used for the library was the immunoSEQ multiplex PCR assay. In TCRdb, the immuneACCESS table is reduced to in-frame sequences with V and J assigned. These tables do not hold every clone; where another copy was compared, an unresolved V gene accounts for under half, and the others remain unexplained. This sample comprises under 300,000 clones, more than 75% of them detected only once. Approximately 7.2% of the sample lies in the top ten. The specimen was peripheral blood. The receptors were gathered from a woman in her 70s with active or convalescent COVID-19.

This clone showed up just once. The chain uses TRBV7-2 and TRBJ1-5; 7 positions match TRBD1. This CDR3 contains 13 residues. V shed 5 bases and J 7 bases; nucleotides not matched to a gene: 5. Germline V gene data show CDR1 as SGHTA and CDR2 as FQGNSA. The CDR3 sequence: CASSTQGGQPQHF. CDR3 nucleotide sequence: TGTGCCAGCAGCACCCAAGGGGGCCAGCCCCAGCATTTT.

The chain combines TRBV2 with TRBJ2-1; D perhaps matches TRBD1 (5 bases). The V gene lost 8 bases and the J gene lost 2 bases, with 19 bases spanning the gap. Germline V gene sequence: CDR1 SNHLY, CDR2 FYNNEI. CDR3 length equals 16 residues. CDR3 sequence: CASLLGVMITYNEQFF. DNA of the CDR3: TGTGCCAGCCTCCTAGGGGTAATGATTACCTACAATGAGCAGTTCTTC. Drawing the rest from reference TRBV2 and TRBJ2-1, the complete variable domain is EPEVTQTPSHQVTQMGQEVILRCVPISNHLYFYWYRQILGQKVEFLVSFYNNEISEKSEIFDDQFSVERPDGSNFTLKIRSTKLEDSAMYFCASLLGVMITYNEQFFGPGTRLTVL.

This CDR3 reads CASSEVLGTGYYNEQFF. The CDR3 DNA reads TGTGCCAGCAGTGAAGTCCTCGGGACAGGTTACTACAATGAGCAGTTCTTC. The J gene is TRBJ2-1, the V gene TRBV6-1; TRBD1 aligns across 8 bases. This CDR3 spans 17 amino acids. Per the germline V gene, CDR1 is MNHNS and CDR2 is SASEGT. V shed 1 base, J shed 3 bases, and the junction held 8 bases outside the gene matches.

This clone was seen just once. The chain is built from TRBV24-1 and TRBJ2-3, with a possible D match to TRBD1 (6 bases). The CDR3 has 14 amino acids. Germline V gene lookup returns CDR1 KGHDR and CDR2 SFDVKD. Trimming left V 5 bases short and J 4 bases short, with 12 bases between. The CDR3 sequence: CATSGRGKSDTQYF. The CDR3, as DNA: TGTGCCACCAGTGGAAGGGGGAAGTCAGATACGCAGTATTTT.

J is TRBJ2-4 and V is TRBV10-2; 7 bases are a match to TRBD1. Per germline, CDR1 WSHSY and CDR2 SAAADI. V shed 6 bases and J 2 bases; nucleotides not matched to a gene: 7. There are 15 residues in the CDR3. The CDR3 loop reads CASSETGPPKNIQYF. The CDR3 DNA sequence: TGCGCCAGCAGCGAGACAGGGCCTCCCAAAAACATTCAGTACTTC.

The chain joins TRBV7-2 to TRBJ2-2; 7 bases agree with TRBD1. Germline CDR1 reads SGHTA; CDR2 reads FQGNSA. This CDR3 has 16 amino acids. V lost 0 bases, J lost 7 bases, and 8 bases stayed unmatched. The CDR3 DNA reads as TGTGCCAGCAGCTTAGCGGCCCCGGGACAGAGCGGGGAGCTGTTTTTT. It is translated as CASSLAAPGQSGELFF.